This T cell receptor (beta chain) was found in a study of OX40 agonist ivuxolimab in advanced cancers. The wider study: The dose of intravenous ivuxolimab that patients received every 2 weeks ranged from 0.01 to 10 mg/kg.

Trimming cost V 4 bases and J 0 bases; bases outside gene matches: 8. CDR1 and CDR2 from the germline V gene are SQVTM and ANQGSEA. The length of the CDR3 is 15 residues. Patients were ineligible given autoimmune disease history or systemic immunosuppression. The protocol was immunoSEQ multiplex PCR, while the TCRdb copy is restricted to in-frame clones and leaves out a portion. The repertoire holds roughly 62,000 clones, over 80% seen once, with about 4.8% in the top ten. Study-wide findings and caveats: Nonresponders, in some cases, also had low normalized T-cell clonal expansion.

As concerns this clone: Its antigen is still unknown.

The V and J genes are TRBV29-1 and TRBJ1-1; TRBD1 aligns across 7 bases. The material was CD4+ or CD8+ T cells sorted from blood, obtained in a trial of the OX40 agonist ivuxolimab. The source is an adult with an advanced solid tumor such as melanoma, head and neck, liver or kidney cancer. The chain's CDR3 is CSVVLKGQMNTEAFF. The CDR3 DNA follows: TGCAGCGTTGTACTCAAGGGACAGATGAACACTGAAGCTTTCTTT.